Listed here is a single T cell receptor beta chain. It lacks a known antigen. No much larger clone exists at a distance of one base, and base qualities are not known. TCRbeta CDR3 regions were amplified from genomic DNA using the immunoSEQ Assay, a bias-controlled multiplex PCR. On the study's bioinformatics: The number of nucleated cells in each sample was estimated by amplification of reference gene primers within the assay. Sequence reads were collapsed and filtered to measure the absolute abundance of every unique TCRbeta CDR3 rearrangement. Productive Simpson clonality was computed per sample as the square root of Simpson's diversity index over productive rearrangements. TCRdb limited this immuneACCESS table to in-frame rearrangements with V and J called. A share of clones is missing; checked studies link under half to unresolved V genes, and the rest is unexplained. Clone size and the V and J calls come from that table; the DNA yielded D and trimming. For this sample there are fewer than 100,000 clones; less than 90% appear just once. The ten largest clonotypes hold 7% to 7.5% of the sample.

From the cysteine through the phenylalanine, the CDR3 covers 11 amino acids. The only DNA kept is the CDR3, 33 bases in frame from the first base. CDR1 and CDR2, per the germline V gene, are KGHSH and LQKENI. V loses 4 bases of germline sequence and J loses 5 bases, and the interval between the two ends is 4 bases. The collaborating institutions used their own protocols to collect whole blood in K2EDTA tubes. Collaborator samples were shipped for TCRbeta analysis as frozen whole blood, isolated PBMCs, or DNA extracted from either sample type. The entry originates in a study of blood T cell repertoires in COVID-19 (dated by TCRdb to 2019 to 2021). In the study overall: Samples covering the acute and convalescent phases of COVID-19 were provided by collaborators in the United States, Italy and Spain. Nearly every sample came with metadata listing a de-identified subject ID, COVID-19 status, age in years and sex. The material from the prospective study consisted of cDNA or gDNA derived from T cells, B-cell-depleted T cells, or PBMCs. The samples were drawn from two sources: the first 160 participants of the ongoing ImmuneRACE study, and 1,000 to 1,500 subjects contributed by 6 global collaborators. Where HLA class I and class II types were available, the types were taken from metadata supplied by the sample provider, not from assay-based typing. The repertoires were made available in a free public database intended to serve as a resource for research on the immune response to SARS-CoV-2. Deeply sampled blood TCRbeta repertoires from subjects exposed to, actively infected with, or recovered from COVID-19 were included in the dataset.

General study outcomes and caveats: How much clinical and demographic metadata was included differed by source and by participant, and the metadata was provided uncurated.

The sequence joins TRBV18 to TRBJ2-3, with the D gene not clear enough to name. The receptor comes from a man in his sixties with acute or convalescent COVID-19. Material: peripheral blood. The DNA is TGTGCCAGCTCACGAGTAGATACGCAGTATTTT. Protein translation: CASSRVDTQYF.